The clone carrying this T cell receptor beta chain was observed a handful of times. Its specificity is not known. TCRdb reanalysed the RT-PCR reads using MiXCR and keeps one entry per CDR3 protein. The sample records 500,000 to 600,000 distinct CDR3 sequences, 16% being singletons. These data belong to a study of response to subunit inactivated influenza vaccine. Study-level results: Only a handful of new T cells, the authors suggested, are recruited with each seasonal influenza vaccination.

With 0 bases clipped from V and 0 bases from J, the junction kept 1 base outside the gene matches. CDR1 is MNHEY and CDR2 is SVGEGT in the germline V gene. This CDR3 is 15 amino acids long. This rearrangement joins TRBV6-2 or TRBV6-3 to TRBJ2-5, with 7 bases identical to TRBD2. This TCR derives from a man between 50 and 69 years old who received an inactivated influenza vaccine. Sequencing used CD4+ T cells sorted from PBMCs, obtained around 2 years after vaccination. The CDR3 DNA reads TGTGCCAGCAGTTACTCTCTAGCGGACCAAGAGACCCAGTACTTC. This codes for CASSYSLADQETQYF.